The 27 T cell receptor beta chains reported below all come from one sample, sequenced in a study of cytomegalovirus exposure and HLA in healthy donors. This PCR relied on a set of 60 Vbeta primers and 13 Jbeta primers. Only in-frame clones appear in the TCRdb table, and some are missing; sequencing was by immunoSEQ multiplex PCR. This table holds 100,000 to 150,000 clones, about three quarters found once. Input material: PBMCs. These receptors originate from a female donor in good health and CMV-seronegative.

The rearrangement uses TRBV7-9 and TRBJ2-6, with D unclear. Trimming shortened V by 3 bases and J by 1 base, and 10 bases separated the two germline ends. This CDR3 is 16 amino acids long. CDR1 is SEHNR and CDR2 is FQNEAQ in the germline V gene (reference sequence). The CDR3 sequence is CASSFIPISGANVLTF. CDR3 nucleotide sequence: TGTGCCAGCAGCTTTATACCTATATCTGGGGCCAACGTCCTGACTTTC.

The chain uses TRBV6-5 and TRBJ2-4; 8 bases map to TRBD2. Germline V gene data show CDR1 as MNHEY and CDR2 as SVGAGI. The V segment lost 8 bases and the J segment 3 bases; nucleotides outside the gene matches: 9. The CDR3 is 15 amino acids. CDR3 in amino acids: CASGGSGKDKNIQYF. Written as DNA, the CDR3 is TGTGCCAGCGGGGGTAGCGGGAAGGACAAAAACATTCAGTACTTC.

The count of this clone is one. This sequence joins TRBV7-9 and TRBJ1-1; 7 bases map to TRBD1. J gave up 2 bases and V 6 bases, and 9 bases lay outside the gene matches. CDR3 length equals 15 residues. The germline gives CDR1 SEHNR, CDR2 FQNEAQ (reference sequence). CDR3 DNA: TGTGCCAGCAGGACAGGGCCGGGGTATAACACTGAAGCTTTCTTT. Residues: CASRTGPGYNTEAFF.

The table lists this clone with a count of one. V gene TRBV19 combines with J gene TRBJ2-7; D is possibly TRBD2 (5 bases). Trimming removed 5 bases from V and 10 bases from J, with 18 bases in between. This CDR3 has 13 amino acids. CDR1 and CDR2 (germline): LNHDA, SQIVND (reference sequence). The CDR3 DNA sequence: TGTGCCAGTAGTGGAGGACGACCCTCACCCCAGTACTTC. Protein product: CASSGGRPSPQYF.

The CDR3 nucleotides read TGCGCCAGCAGCTTGGGCCGGGGTAAGGACTCTGGCTACACCTTC. Translation: CASSLGRGKDSGYTF. The V and J genes are TRBV5-1 and TRBJ1-2, with unresolved D. The CDR3 runs 15 residues. Trimming stripped 0 bases from V and 7 bases from J, with 16 bases between. Per germline, CDR1 SGHRS and CDR2 YFSETQ. The full variable domain, rest sourced from reference TRBV5-1 and TRBJ1-2, is KAGVTQTPRYLIKTRGQQVTLSCSPISGHRSVSWYQQTPGQGLQFLFEYFSETQRNKGNFPGRFSGRQFSNSRSEMNVSTLELGDSALYLCASSLGRGKDSGYTFGSGTRLTVV.

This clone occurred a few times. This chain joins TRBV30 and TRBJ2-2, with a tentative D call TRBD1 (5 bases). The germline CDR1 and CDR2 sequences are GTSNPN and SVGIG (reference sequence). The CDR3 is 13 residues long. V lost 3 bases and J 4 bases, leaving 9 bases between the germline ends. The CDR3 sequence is CAWRRQTTGELFF. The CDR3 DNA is TGTGCCTGGAGGAGACAGACCACCGGGGAGCTGTTTTTT. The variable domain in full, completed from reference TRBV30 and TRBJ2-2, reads SQTIHQWPATLVQPVGSPLSLECTVEGTSNPNLYWYRQAAGRGLQLLFYSVGIGQISSEVPQNLSASRPQDRQFILSSKKLLLSDSGFYLCAWRRQTTGELFFGEGSRLTVL.

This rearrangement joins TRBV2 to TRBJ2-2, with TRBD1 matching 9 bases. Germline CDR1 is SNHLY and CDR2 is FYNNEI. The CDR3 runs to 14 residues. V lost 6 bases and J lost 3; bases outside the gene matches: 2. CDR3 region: CASSRDRDTGELFF. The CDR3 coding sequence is TGTGCCAGCAGCCGGGACAGGGACACCGGGGAGCTGTTTTTT. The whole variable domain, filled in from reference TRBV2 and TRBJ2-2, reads EPEVTQTPSHQVTQMGQEVILRCVPISNHLYFYWYRQILGQKVEFLVSFYNNEISEKSEIFDDQFSVERPDGSNFTLKIRSTKLEDSAMYFCASSRDRDTGELFFGEGSRLTVL.

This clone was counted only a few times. The CDR3 loop is CASSVEDRGGANVLTF. The CDR3 DNA is TGTGCCAGCAGCGTAGAGGACAGGGGCGGGGCCAACGTCCTGACTTTC. This rearrangement joins TRBV9 to TRBJ2-6; 9 nucleotides match TRBD1. The germline V gene encodes CDR1 SGDLS and CDR2 YYNGEE. Trimming removed 0 bases from V and 4 bases from J; junction bases left unmatched: 2. There are 16 residues in the CDR3.

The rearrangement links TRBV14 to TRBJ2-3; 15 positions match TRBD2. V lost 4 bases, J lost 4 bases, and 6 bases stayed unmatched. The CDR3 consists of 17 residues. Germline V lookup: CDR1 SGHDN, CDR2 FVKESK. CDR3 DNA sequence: TGTGCCAGCAGCCGGACTAGCGGGGGGGCCAGGGCAGATACGCAGTATTTT. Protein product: CASSRTSGGARADTQYF.

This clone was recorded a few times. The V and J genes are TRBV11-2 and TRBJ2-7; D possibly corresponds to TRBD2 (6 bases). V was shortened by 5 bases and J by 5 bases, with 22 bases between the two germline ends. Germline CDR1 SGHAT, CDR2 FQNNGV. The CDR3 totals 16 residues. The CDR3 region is CASSLSPGTAHDEQYF. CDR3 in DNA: TGTGCCAGCAGCCTATCCCCCGGGACTGCCCACGACGAGCAGTACTTC.

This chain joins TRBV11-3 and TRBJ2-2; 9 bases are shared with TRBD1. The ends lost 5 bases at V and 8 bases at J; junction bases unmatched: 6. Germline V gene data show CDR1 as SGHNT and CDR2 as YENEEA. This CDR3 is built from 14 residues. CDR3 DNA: TGTGCCAGCAGCCCGGGGACAGGGACGGGGGAGCTGTTTTTT. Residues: CASSPGTGTGELFF.

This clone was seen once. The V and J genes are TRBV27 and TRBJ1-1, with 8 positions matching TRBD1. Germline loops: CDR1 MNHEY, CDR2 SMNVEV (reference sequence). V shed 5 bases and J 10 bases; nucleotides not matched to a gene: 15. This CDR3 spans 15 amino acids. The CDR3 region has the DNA TGTGCCAGCAGTGGTTGGACAGGGCAAAAGATCGGAGCTTTCTTT. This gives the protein CASSGWTGQKIGAFF.

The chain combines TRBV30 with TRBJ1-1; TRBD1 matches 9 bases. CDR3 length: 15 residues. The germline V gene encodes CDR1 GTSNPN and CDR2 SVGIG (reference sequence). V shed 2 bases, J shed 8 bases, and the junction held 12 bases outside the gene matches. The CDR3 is CAWSRGWDRAAEAFF. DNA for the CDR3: TGTGCCTGGAGTCGGGGGTGGGACAGGGCGGCCGAAGCTTTCTTT.

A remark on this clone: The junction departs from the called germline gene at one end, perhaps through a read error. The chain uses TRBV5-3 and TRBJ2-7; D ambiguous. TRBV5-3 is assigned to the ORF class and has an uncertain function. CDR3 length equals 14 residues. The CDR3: CVRRERNISYEQYF. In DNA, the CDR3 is TGTGTCAGAAGAGAACGTAACATATCCTACGAGCAGTACTTC.

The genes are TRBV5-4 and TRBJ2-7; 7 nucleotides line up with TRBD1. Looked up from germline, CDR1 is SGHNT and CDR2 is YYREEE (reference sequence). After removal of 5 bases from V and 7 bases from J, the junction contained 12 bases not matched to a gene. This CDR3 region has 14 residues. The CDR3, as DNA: TGTGCCAGCAGATCCGGGACAGCGCTAGATGAGCAGTACTTC. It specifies CASRSGTALDEQYF.

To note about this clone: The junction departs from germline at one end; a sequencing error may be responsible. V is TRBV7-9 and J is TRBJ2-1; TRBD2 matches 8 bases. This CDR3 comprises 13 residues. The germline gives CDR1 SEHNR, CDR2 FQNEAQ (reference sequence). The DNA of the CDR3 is TGTTCCAGCGGACGGGGGGGTTCCAATGAGCAGTTCTTC. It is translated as CSSGRGGSNEQFF.

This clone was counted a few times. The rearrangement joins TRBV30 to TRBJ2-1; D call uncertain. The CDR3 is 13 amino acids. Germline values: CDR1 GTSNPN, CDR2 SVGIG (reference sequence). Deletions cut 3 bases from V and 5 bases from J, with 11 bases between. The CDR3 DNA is TGTGCCTGGAGCCCGGATCTAGACAATGAGCAGTTCTTC. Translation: CAWSPDLDNEQFF.

CDR3 coding DNA: TGCGCCAGCAGCTTGGGACTAGAAACTACGCAGTATTTT. Protein product: CASSLGLETTQYF. V is TRBV5-1 and J is TRBJ2-3; tentatively, D is TRBD2 (6 bases). This CDR3 is 13 amino acids long. The ends were cut back, 0 bases at V and 8 bases at J, with 10 bases in the middle. Germline V gene lookup returns CDR1 SGHRS and CDR2 YFSETQ. Drawing the rest from reference TRBV5-1 and TRBJ2-3, the complete variable domain is KAGVTQTPRYLIKTRGQQVTLSCSPISGHRSVSWYQQTPGQGLQFLFEYFSETQRNKGNFPGRFSGRQFSNSRSEMNVSTLELGDSALYLCASSLGLETTQYFGPGTRLTVL.

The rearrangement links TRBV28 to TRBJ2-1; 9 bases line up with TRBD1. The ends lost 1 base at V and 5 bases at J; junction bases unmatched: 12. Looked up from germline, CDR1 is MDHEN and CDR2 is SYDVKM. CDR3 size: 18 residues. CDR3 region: CASSLSLLQGARNNEQFF. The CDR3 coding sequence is TGTGCCAGCAGTTTATCCCTATTACAGGGGGCGCGGAACAATGAGCAGTTCTTC.

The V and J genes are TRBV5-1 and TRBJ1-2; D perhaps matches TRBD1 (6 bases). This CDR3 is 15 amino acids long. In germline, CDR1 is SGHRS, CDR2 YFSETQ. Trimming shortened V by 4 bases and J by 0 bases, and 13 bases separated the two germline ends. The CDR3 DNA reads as TGCGCCAGCAGCCCAGGACAGCTAACTAACTATGGCTACACCTTC. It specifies CASSPGQLTNYGYTF.

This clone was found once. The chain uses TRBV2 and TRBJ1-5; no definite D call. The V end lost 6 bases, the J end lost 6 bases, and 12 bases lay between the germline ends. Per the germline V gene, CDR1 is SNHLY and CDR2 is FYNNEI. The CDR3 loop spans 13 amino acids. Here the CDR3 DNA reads TGTGCCAGCAGAGAAAGAGGAAGTCAGCCCCAGCATTTT. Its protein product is CASRERGSQPQHF. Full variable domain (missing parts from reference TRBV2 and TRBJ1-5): EPEVTQTPSHQVTQMGQEVILRCVPISNHLYFYWYRQILGQKVEFLVSFYNNEISEKSEIFDDQFSVERPDGSNFTLKIRSTKLEDSAMYFCASRERGSQPQHFGDGTRLSIL.

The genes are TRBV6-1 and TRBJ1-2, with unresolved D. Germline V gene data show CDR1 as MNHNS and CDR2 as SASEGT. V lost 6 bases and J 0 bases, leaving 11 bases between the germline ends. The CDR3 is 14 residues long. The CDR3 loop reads CASRGAHANYGYTF. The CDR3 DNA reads TGTGCCAGCAGGGGAGCCCACGCTAACTATGGCTACACCTTC.

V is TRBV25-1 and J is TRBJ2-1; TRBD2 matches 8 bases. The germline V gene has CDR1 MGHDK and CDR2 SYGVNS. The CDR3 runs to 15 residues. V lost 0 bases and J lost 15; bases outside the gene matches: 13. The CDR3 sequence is CASSEYGLGLAGPFF. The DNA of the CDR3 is TGTGCCAGCAGTGAATATGGTTTGGGTCTAGCGGGTCCGTTCTTC. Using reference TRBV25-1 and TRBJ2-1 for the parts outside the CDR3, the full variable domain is EADIYQTPRYLVIGTGKKITLECSQTMGHDKMYWYQQDPGMELHLIHYSYGVNSTEKGDLSSESTVSRIRTEHFPLTLESARPSHTSQYLCASSEYGLGLAGPFFGPGTRLTVL.

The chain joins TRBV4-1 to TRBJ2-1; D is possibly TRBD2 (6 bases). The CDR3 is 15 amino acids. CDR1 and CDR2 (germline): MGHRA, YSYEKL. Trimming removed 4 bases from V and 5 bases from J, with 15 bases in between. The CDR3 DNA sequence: TGCGCCAGCAGCCCAGGACTATTAGGGGACAATGAGCAGTTCTTC. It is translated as CASSPGLLGDNEQFF.

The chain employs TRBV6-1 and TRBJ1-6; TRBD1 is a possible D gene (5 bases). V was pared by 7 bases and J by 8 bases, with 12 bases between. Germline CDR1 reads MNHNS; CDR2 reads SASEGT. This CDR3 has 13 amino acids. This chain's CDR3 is CASTMGRDSPLHF. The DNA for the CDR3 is TGTGCCAGCACCATGGGCAGGGATTCACCCCTCCACTTT.

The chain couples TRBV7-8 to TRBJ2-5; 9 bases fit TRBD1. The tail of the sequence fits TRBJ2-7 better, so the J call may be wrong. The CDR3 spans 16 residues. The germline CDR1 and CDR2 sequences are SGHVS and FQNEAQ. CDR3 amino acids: CASSQYQTGGSYEQYF. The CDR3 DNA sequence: TGTGCCAGCAGCCAATACCAGACAGGGGGCTCCTACGAGCAGTACTTC.

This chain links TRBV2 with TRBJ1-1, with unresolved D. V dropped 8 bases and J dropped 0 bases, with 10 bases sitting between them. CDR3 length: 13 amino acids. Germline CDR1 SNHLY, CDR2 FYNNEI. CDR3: CASSSVVNTEAFF. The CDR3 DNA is TGTGCCAGCTCATCGGTGGTGAACACTGAAGCTTTCTTT.